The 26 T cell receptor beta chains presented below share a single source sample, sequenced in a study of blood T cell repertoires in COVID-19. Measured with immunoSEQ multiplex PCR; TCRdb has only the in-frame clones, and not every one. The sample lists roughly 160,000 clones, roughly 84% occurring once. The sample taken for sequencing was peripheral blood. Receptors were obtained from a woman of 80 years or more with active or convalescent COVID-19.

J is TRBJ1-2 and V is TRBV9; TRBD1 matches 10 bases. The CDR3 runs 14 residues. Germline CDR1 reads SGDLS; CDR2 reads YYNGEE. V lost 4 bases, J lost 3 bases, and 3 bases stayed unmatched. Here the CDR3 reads CASSPGQGDYGYTF. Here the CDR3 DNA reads TGTGCCAGCAGCCCCGGACAGGGGGACTATGGCTACACCTTC.

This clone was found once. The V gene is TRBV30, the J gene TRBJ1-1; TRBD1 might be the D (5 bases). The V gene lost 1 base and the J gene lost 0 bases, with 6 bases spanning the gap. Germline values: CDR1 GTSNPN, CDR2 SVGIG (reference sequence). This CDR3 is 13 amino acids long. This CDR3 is CAWSGQLNTEAFF. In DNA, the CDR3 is TGTGCCTGGAGTGGACAGTTGAACACTGAAGCTTTCTTT.

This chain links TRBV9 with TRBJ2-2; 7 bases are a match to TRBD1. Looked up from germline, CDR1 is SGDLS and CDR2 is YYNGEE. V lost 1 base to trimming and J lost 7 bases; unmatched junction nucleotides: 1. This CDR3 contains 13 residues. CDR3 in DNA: TGTGCCAGCAGCGTAACAGGGGTCGGGGAGCTGTTTTTT. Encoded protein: CASSVTGVGELFF.

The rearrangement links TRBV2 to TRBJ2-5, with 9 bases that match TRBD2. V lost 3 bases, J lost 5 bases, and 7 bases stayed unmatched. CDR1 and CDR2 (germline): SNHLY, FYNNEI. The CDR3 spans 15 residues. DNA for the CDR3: TGTGCCAGCAGTGATGGGCTAGCGGGAATTGAGACCCAGTACTTC. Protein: CASSDGLAGIETQYF.

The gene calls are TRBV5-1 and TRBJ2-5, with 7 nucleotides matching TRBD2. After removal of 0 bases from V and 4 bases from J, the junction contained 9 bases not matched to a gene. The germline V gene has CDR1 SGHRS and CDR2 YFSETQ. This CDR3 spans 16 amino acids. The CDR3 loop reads CASSLGRIGRSETQYF. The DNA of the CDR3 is TGCGCCAGCAGCTTGGGGAGGATCGGGAGGTCAGAGACCCAGTACTTC. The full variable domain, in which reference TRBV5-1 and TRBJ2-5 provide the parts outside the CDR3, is KAGVTQTPRYLIKTRGQQVTLSCSPISGHRSVSWYQQTPGQGLQFLFEYFSETQRNKGNFPGRFSGRQFSNSRSEMNVSTLELGDSALYLCASSLGRIGRSETQYFGPGTRLLVL.

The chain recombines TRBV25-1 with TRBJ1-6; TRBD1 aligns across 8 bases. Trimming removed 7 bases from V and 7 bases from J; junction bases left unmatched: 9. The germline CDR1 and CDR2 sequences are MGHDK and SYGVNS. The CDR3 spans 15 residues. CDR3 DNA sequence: TGTGCCAGCATTGACAGGGGCTCTGGAAATTCACCCCTCCACTTT. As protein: CASIDRGSGNSPLHF.

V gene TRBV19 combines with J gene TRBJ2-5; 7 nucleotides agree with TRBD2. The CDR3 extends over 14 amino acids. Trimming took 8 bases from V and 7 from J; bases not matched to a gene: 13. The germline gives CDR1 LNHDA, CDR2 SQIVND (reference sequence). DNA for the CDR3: TGTGCCAGTGGACCTGGGAGGGGACTTGGGACCCAGTACTTC. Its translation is CASGPGRGLGTQYF.

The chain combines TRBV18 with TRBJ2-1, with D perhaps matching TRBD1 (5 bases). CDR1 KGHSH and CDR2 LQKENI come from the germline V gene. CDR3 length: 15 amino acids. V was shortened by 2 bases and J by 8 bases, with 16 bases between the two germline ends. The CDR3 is CASSPVQGGVDEQFF. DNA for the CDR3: TGTGCCAGCTCACCAGTCCAGGGCGGTGTCGATGAGCAGTTCTTC.

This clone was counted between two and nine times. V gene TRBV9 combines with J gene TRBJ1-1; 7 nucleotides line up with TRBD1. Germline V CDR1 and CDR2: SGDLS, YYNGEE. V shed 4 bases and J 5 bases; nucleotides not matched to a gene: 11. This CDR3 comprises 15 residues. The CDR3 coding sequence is TGTGCCAGCAGCAGGACACAGGGGTCCGGGACTGAAGCTTTCTTT. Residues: CASSRTQGSGTEAFF.

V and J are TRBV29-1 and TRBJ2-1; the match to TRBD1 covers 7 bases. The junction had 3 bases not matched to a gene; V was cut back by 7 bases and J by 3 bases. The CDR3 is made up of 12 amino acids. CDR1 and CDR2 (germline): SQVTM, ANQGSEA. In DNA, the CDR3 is TGCAGCGCGGGACAGAACTACAATGAGCAGTTCTTC. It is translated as CSAGQNYNEQFF.

CDR3 in DNA: TGTGCCAGCACCTTACAGGGGGGTCATGGCTACACCTTC. Translated, it gives CASTLQGGHGYTF. This chain uses TRBV28 with TRBJ1-2; TRBD1 matches at 8 bases. The CDR3 is made up of 13 amino acids. V lost 7 bases, J lost 6 bases, and 7 bases stayed unmatched. Germline-derived CDR1 and CDR2 are MDHEN and SYDVKM.

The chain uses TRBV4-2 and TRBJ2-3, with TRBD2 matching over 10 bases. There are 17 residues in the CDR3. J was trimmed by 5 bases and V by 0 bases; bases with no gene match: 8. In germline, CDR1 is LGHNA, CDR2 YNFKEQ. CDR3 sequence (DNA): TGTGCCAGCAGCCAAGATAGGCTAGCGGGAGTGGTAGATACGCAGTATTTT. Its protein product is CASSQDRLAGVVDTQYF.

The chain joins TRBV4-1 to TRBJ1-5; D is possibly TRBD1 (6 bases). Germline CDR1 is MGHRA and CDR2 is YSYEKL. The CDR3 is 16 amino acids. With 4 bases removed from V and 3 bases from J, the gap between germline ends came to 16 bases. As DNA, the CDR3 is TGCGCCAGCAGCCGATCACTCGACAGGCTCAATCAGCCCCAGCATTTT. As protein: CASSRSLDRLNQPQHF.

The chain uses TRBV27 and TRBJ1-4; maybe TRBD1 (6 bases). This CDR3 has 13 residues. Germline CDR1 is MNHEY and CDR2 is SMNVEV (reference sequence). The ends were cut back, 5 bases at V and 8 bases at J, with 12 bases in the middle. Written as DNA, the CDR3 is TGTGCCAGCAGTCAGAGGGGGGGGGAAAAACTGTTTTTT. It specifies CASSQRGGEKLFF.

The CDR3 coding sequence is TGTGCCAGCAGCCTAGCGGGAGACTATGAGCAGTTCTTC. Residues: CASSLAGDYEQFF. J is TRBJ2-1 and V is TRBV7-3; TRBD2 matches at 10 bases. Germline CDR1 SGHTA, CDR2 FQGTGA. The trim removed 5 bases at V and 8 bases at J, leaving 3 bases unmatched. This CDR3 has 13 amino acids.

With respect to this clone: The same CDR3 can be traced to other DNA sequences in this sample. For the CDR3, the DNA is TGTGCCTGGAGTGTACGGGACACTGAAGCTTTCTTT. Its translation: CAWSVRDTEAFF. V and J are TRBV30 and TRBJ1-1; no reliable D call. From germline, CDR1 is GTSNPN and CDR2 SVGIG (reference sequence). V was pared by 0 bases and J by 3 bases, with 5 bases between. The CDR3 totals 12 residues.

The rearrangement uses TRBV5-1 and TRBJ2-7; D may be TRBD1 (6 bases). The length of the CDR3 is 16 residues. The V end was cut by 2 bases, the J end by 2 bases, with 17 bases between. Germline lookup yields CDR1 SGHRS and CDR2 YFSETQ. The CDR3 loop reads CASSLLTGNFAYEQYF. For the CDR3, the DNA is TGCGCCAGCAGCTTACTTACAGGGAATTTCGCCTACGAGCAGTACTTC.

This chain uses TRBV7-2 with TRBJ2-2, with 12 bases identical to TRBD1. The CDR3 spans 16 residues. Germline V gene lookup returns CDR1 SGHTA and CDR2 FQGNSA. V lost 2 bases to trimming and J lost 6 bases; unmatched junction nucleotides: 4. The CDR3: CASSLMGQGAPGELFF. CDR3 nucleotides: TGTGCCAGCAGCTTAATGGGACAGGGGGCTCCCGGGGAGCTGTTTTTT.

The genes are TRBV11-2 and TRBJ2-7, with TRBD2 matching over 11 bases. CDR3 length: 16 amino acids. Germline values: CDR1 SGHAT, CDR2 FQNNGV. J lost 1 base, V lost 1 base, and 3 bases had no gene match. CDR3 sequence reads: CASSLGPSGGSYEQYF. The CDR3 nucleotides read TGTGCCAGCAGCTTAGGTCCTAGCGGGGGGTCCTACGAGCAGTACTTC.

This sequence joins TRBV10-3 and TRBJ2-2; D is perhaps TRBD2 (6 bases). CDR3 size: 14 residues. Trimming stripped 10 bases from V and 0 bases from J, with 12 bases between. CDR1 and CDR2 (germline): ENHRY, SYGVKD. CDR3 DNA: TGTGCCACCCGGGACTTCGCGAACACCGGGGAGCTGTTTTTT. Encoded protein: CATRDFANTGELFF.

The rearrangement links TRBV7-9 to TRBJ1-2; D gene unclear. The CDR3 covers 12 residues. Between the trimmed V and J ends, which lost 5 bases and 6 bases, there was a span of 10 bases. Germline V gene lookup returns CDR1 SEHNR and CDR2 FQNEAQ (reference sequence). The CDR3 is CASSPRRDGYTF. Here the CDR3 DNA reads TGTGCCAGCAGCCCCCGGAGGGATGGCTACACCTTC.

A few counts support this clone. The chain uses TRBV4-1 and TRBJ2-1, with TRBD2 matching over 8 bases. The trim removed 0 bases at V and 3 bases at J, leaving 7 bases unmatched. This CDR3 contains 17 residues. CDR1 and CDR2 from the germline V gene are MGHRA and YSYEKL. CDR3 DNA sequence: TGCGCCAGCAGCCAAGATGCCGGAACTAGCGGCTACAATGAGCAGTTCTTC. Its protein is CASSQDAGTSGYNEQFF.

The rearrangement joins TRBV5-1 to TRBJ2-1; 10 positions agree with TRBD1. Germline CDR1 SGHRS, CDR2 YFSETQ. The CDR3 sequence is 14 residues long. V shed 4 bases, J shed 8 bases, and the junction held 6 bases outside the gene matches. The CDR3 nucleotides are TGCGCCAGCAGCCCAGACAGGGGGCAGGATGAGCAGTTCTTC. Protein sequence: CASSPDRGQDEQFF. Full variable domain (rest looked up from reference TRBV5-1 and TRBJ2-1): KAGVTQTPRYLIKTRGQQVTLSCSPISGHRSVSWYQQTPGQGLQFLFEYFSETQRNKGNFPGRFSGRQFSNSRSEMNVSTLELGDSALYLCASSPDRGQDEQFFGPGTRLTVL.

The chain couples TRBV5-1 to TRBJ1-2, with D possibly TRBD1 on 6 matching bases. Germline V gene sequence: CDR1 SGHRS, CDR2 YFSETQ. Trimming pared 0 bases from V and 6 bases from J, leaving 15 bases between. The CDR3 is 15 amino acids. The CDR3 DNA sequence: TGCGCCAGCAGCTTGGGCCTTACCACAGGGCATGGCTACACCTTC. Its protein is CASSLGLTTGHGYTF.

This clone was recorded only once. In DNA form, the CDR3 reads TGTGCCAGTAGTGTGACAGGGGGGAATGAAAAACTGTTTTTT. Protein: CASSVTGGNEKLFF. The chain combines TRBV19 with TRBJ1-4; 9 bases match TRBD1. The V and J ends lost 5 bases and 5 bases, in that order; junction bases with no gene match: 3. From germline, CDR1 is LNHDA and CDR2 SQIVND (reference sequence). The CDR3 loop spans 14 amino acids. The variable domain in full, with the rest retrieved from reference TRBV19 and TRBJ1-4, is DGGITQSPKYLFRKEGQNVTLSCEQNLNHDAMYWYRQDPGQGLRLIYYSQIVNDFQKGDIAEGYSVSREKKESFPLTVTSAQKNPTAFYLCASSVTGGNEKLFFGSGTQLSVL.

The CDR3 loop is CASSPTRQGEAFF. CDR3 bases: TGTGCCAGCAGTCCCACCCGACAGGGAGAAGCTTTCTTT. The V gene is TRBV3-1 (or the pseudogene TRBV3-2), the J gene TRBJ1-1; 7 bases map to TRBD1. Per germline, CDR1 LGHDT and CDR2 YNNKEL (reference sequence). The CDR3 contains 13 residues. V shed 6 bases and J 8 bases; nucleotides not matched to a gene: 9.